The sequence of this T cell receptor beta chain was determined in a study of blood T cell repertoires in COVID-19. Study details: COVID-19 samples collected from the United States, Italy and Spain covered acute and convalescent phases. T cells, B-cell-depleted T cells, or PBMCs provided the cDNA or gDNA that served as material.

Original handling: Estimates of nucleated cell counts were drawn from the amplification of reference gene primers. Method: immunoSEQ multiplex PCR; TCRdb's copy keeps in-frame clones and lacks some. From that table come the V and J calls and clone size; the DNA was used to work out D and trimming. The profile shows approximately 210,000 clones, 88% of them singletons. This CDR3 comprises 14 residues. The germline gives CDR1 SGHTA, CDR2 FQGNSA. The V end was cut by 2 bases, the J end by 5 bases, with 13 bases between. The receptor's source is a man aged 35-49 years with acute or convalescent COVID-19. The chain uses TRBV7-2 and TRBJ2-7, with D possibly matching TRBD2 (6 bases). The source material was peripheral blood. The CDR3 loop is CASSLQGGMDEQYF. CDR3 coding DNA: TGTGCCAGCAGCTTACAGGGCGGGATGGACGAGCAGTACTTC.